This entry lists 5 T cell receptor beta chains sequenced from one sample in a study of cytomegalovirus exposure and HLA in healthy donors. The PCR had 60 Vbeta and 13 Jbeta primers. The method was immunoSEQ multiplex PCR; TCRdb's version includes in-frame clones alone and lacks a portion of them. The data contain 200,000 to 250,000 clones, approximately 82% of them singletons. The sequenced sample was PBMCs. The receptor set was obtained from a woman aged 40 to 55 in good health and CMV-seronegative.

This chain links TRBV5-8 with TRBJ2-7; 7 bases match TRBD2. CDR3 length: 19 residues. The V gene end was trimmed by 5 bases and the J gene end by 5 bases; junction bases not matched to a gene: 25. Per the germline V gene, CDR1 is SGHTS and CDR2 is YDEGEE. This CDR3 is CASRLTFPPRSRGGNEQYF. The CDR3 region has the DNA TGTGCCAGCAGGCTTACATTCCCCCCAAGGTCCCGGGGAGGGAACGAGCAGTACTTC.

The chain recombines TRBV4-2 with TRBJ2-5; D uncertain. The J call may be faulty, since TRBJ2-7 better matches the DNA end. The CDR3 is 12 amino acids. Germline values: CDR1 LGHNA, CDR2 YNFKEQ. Here the CDR3 reads CASSQGTDEQYF. CDR3 coding DNA: TGTGCCAGCAGCCAAGGAACAGACGAGCAGTACTTC.

This rearrangement joins TRBV18 to TRBJ2-1; TRBD2 matches 10 bases. Germline CDR1 reads KGHSH; CDR2 reads LQKENI. The CDR3 runs 17 residues. Trimming cost V 3 bases and J 4 bases; bases outside gene matches: 9. The CDR3 region has the DNA TGTGCCAGCTCACCGCCCCGCCTAGCGGGGGCTTACAATGAGCAGTTCTTC. Translated: CASSPPRLAGAYNEQFF.

The J gene is TRBJ1-2, the V gene TRBV28, with D tentatively TRBD1 (5 bases). V was cut by 5 bases and J by 4 bases, with 17 bases left in between. Germline CDR1 and CDR2: MDHEN and SYDVKM. The CDR3 contains 15 residues. CDR3 amino acids: CASSPVSGMSYGYTF. In DNA form, the CDR3 reads TGTGCCAGCAGTCCCGTGTCAGGGATGTCCTATGGCTACACCTTC.

The V call is TRBV13, the J call TRBJ2-5; TRBD2 agrees at 8 bases. Unmatched junction bases numbered 13, after V lost 4 bases and J lost 3 bases. The CDR3 contains 17 residues. Germline-derived CDR1 and CDR2 are PRHDT and FYEKMQ (reference sequence). Here the CDR3 reads CASSSTTTSGPEETQYF. CDR3 bases: TGTGCCAGCAGCTCGACCACCACTAGCGGTCCAGAAGAGACCCAGTACTTC.